Listed below are T cell receptor beta chains from one sample, sequenced in a study of blood T cell repertoires in COVID-19. Measured with immunoSEQ multiplex PCR; TCRdb has only the in-frame clones, and not every one. Counted here are 180,000 or so clones, about four fifths occurring once; the ten biggest clones make up less than 3%. Sequenced: peripheral blood. All receptors come from a human donor with acute or convalescent COVID-19. The donor label of this sample is uncertain. The CDR3 runs from the conserved cysteine through the conserved F or W. The D gene is left open where the match is weak. Clone size is stated in some rows and not others, as once, few, many or a class when expanded.

d_call,v_call,cdr3_length,j_call,clone_size,cdr3_aa,cdr3_nt
TRBD2,TRBV2,11,TRBJ2-5,NA,CASGEGETQYF,TGTGCCAGCGGGGAGGGGGAGACCCAGTACTTC
NA,TRBV5-1,13,TRBJ2-1,NA,CASSLVLNNEQFF,TGCGCCAGCAGCTTGGTTCTTAACAATGAGCAGTTCTTC
NA,TRBV19,13,TRBJ1-2,NA,CASSIGTREGYTF,TGTGCCAGTAGTATAGGGACAAGAGAAGGCTACACCTTC
NA,TRBV5-4,15,TRBJ2-2,NA,CASSPPRANTGELFF,TGTGCCAGCAGCCCCCCTCGCGCGAACACCGGGGAGCTGTTTTTT
NA,TRBV7-8,16,TRBJ1-1,few,CASSLGDNHFNTEAFF,TGTGCCAGCAGCTTAGGAGACAACCACTTTAACACTGAAGCTTTCTTT
TRBD2,TRBV9,15,TRBJ2-7,NA,CASSPGLAGVYEQYF,TGTGCCAGCAGCCCGGGACTAGCGGGAGTGTACGAGCAGTACTTC
NA,TRBV30,15,TRBJ1-6,NA,CAWSSSGQGYSPLHF,TGTGCCTGGAGCTCCTCGGGGCAGGGGTATTCACCCCTCCACTTT
NA,TRBV6-6,15,TRBJ2-3,NA,CASSYSGGSTDTQYF,TGTGCCAGCAGTTACTCCGGCGGGAGCACAGATACGCAGTATTTT
TRBD2,TRBV7-8,15,TRBJ2-2,once,CASSLRGRDTGELFF,TGTGCCAGCAGCTTACGGGGGAGGGACACCGGGGAGCTGTTTTTT
NA,TRBV27,13,TRBJ2-5,NA,CASSLRGLETQYF,TGTGCCAGCAGTTTACGGGGTCTAGAGACCCAGTACTTC
NA,TRBV20-1,13,TRBJ1-1,few,CSASGRVNTEAFF,TGCAGTGCTAGTGGCAGGGTTAACACTGAAGCTTTCTTT
TRBD1,TRBV6-5,13,TRBJ1-1,many,CASSAGGVTEAFF,TGTGCCAGCAGCGCAGGGGGCGTCACTGAAGCTTTCTTT
NA,TRBV7-2,15,TRBJ2-3,NA,CASSLGLGAGDTQYF,TGTGCCAGCAGCTTAGGGTTGGGGGCCGGAGATACGCAGTATTTT
NA,TRBV28,14,TRBJ2-1,once,CASSLNRGGNEQFF,TGTGCCAGCAGTTTAAACCGCGGCGGTAATGAGCAGTTCTTC
NA,TRBV7-9,14,TRBJ2-5,NA,CASSWEEVGETQYF,TGTGCCAGCAGCTGGGAGGAAGTGGGGGAGACCCAGTACTTC
NA,TRBV25-1,15,TRBJ2-6,NA,CASSGLISGANVLTF,TGTGCCAGCAGTGGACTGATCTCTGGGGCCAACGTCCTGACTTTC
TRBD1,TRBV6-6,15,TRBJ2-4,NA,CASSYWGQGENIQYF,TGTGCCAGCAGTTACTGGGGACAGGGGGAAAACATTCAGTACTTC
TRBD2,TRBV19,14,TRBJ2-1,NA,CASSMGGADNEQFF,TGTGCCAGTAGTATGGGAGGGGCAGACAATGAGCAGTTCTTC
TRBD1,TRBV30,14,TRBJ2-7,NA,CAWLRGQGGYEQYF,TGTGCCTGGCTGAGGGGACAGGGTGGCTACGAGCAGTACTTC
TRBD2,TRBV7-2,17,TRBJ2-2,once,CASSPSRFAGGTGELFF,TGTGCCAGCAGCCCCTCCAGGTTTGCGGGGGGGACCGGGGAGCTGTTTTTT
NA,TRBV5-6,14,TRBJ2-3,once,CASSLWGPGDTQYF,TGTGCCAGCAGCCTGTGGGGGCCGGGGGATACGCAGTATTTT
NA,TRBV29-1,14,TRBJ2-3,NA,CSVDGRAGADTQYF,TGCAGCGTTGATGGCAGGGCAGGCGCAGATACGCAGTATTTT
TRBD1,TRBV9,15,TRBJ1-4,NA,CASSAQGAGNEKLFF,TGTGCCAGCAGCGCCCAGGGGGCAGGGAATGAAAAACTGTTTTTT
TRBD2,TRBV5-1,18,TRBJ2-2,few,CASSLAGSGRPNTGELFF,TGCGCCAGCAGCTTGGCTGGTAGCGGGAGGCCGAACACCGGGGAGCTGTTTTTT
NA,TRBV10-1,15,TRBJ2-6,NA,CASSGGQGGANVLTF,TGCGCCAGCAGTGGGGGACAAGGGGGAGCCAACGTCCTGACTTTC
TRBD1,TRBV7-8,15,TRBJ2-7,NA,CASSKLRDSSYEQYF,TGTGCCAGCAGTAAACTCCGGGACAGCTCCTACGAGCAGTACTTC
TRBD1,TRBV19,14,TRBJ1-1,NA,CASKGDRGDTEAFF,TGTGCCAGTAAAGGGGACAGGGGAGACACTGAAGCTTTCTTT
NA,TRBV4-1,17,TRBJ2-4,NA,CASSQERGSPGHTIQYF,TGCGCCAGCAGCCAAGAGAGGGGGTCTCCGGGACACACAATTCAGTACTTC
NA,TRBV25-1,17,TRBJ1-2,NA,CASSALKGTGNRDGYTF,TGTGCCAGCAGTGCCCTAAAGGGCACAGGGAATCGAGATGGCTACACCTTC
NA,TRBV6-5,13,TRBJ1-1,NA,CASVRGMNTEAFF,TGTGCCAGCGTGCGAGGGATGAACACTGAAGCTTTCTTT
TRBD2,TRBV5-1,14,TRBJ2-5,NA,CASSWEGQRETQYF,TGCGCCAGCAGCTGGGAGGGGCAGCGAGAGACCCAGTACTTC
NA,TRBV3-1/TRBV3-2,14,TRBJ2-3,NA,CASSPPGGTDTQYF,TGTGCCAGCAGCCCGCCAGGTGGCACAGATACGCAGTATTTT
TRBD1,TRBV27,12,TRBJ1-2,NA,CAINRTGDGYTF,TGTGCCATCAATCGGACAGGGGATGGCTACACCTTC
TRBD2,TRBV19,18,TRBJ2-7,NA,CASSIHRTSGRIPYEQYF,TGTGCCAGTAGTATTCATCGGACTAGCGGGAGGATTCCCTACGAGCAGTACTTC
TRBD2,TRBV30,14,TRBJ2-7,NA,CAWSVLAGRDEQYF,TGTGCCTGGAGTGTACTAGCGGGAAGAGACGAGCAGTACTTC
NA,TRBV27,15,TRBJ2-7,NA,CASSRRPDSSYEQYF,TGTGCCAGCAGCCGCCGCCCGGACAGCTCCTACGAGCAGTACTTC
TRBD2,TRBV30,16,TRBJ2-1,NA,CAWSVRTGGAYNEQFF,TGTGCCTGGAGTGTCAGAACGGGAGGGGCCTACAATGAGCAGTTCTTC
NA,TRBV21-1,16,TRBJ2-5,NA,CASSHRDRAGQETQYF,TGTGCCAGCAGCCACCGGGACAGGGCGGGCCAAGAGACCCAGTACTTC
NA,TRBV19,13,TRBJ1-1,NA,CASSTSVNTEAFF,TGTGCCAGTTCCACTTCGGTAAACACTGAAGCTTTCTTT
TRBD2,TRBV7-6,19,TRBJ2-2,NA,CASSLENGLAASWGGELFF,TGTGCCAGCAGCTTAGAGAACGGACTAGCGGCCTCTTGGGGCGGGGAGCTGTTTTTT
NA,TRBV5-1,15,TRBJ1-2,NA,CASSSGNPPMGGYTF,TGCGCCAGCAGCTCGGGGAACCCCCCTATGGGTGGCTACACCTTC
NA,TRBV2,15,TRBJ2-7,NA,CATGGGGDSSYEQYF,TGTGCCACGGGCGGAGGGGGGGATAGTTCCTACGAGCAGTACTTC
NA,TRBV10-3,12,TRBJ1-1,NA,CATGPGDTEAFF,TGTGCCACCGGACCAGGGGACACTGAAGCTTTCTTT
TRBD1,TRBV5-1,15,TRBJ1-3,few,CASSPTGGVGNTIYF,TGCGCCAGCAGCCCCACAGGGGGCGTCGGAAACACCATATATTTT
TRBD1,TRBV6-5,14,TRBJ2-1,NA,CASVMGTAYNEQFF,TGTGCCAGCGTCATGGGGACAGCCTACAATGAGCAGTTCTTC
TRBD2,TRBV29-1,14,TRBJ2-1,NA,CSVEGLAGRHEQFF,TGCAGCGTTGAAGGGTTAGCGGGACGCCATGAGCAGTTCTTC
NA,TRBV2,16,TRBJ1-4,NA,CASSIGGLPTNEKLFF,TGTGCCAGCAGCATAGGTGGGCTACCAACTAATGAAAAACTGTTTTTT
TRBD1,TRBV4-1,15,TRBJ1-2,NA,CASSHQGQGNYGYTF,TGCGCCAGCAGCCACCAGGGACAGGGTAACTATGGCTACACCTTC
TRBD1,TRBV27,15,TRBJ1-2,NA,CASSLTRTGTYGYTF,TGTGCCAGCAGTTTAACCCGGACAGGGACCTATGGCTACACCTTC
NA,TRBV6-5,13,TRBJ1-1,NA,CASSYSLQGEAFF,TGTGCCAGCAGTTACTCGTTACAGGGAGAAGCTTTCTTT
TRBD1,TRBV2,15,TRBJ1-1,once,CASSEAGQGTAEAFF,TGTGCCAGCAGTGAAGCGGGACAGGGGACCGCTGAAGCTTTCTTT
NA,TRBV12-5,18,TRBJ2-1,NA,CASGVRLGTQDSYNEQFF,TGTGCTAGTGGAGTAAGACTAGGAACCCAAGACTCCTACAATGAGCAGTTCTTC
TRBD1,TRBV2,14,TRBJ1-3,NA,CARGGPEPGNTIYF,TGTGCCAGAGGGGGCCCAGAACCCGGAAACACCATATATTTT
NA,TRBV25-1,13,TRBJ2-7,NA,CASSSEVTYEQYF,TGTGCCAGCAGTTCGGAGGTTACCTACGAGCAGTACTTC
NA,TRBV5-1,13,TRBJ1-5,few,CASSLGENQPQHF,TGCGCCAGCAGCCTAGGGGAAAATCAGCCCCAGCATTTT
TRBD1,TRBV27,15,TRBJ2-3,NA,CASSSSGTGGRAQYF,TGTGCCAGCAGTTCCTCCGGGACAGGGGGGAGGGCGCAGTATTTT